Listed below are T cell receptor beta chains from one sample, sequenced in a study of shared clonotypes between healthy human individuals. Measured with immunoSEQ multiplex PCR; TCRdb has only the in-frame clones, and not every one. The repertoire consists of a few hundred thousand clones, with approximately 79% occurring once and the leading ten covering under 13%. The material sequenced was memory CD4+ T cells sorted from blood. These receptors all stem from a man between 25 and 39 years old in good health. Each CDR3 is given with its conserved first and last residue. A D gene is named only where the DNA matches it firmly. Expanded clones are given a class, and other clones once, few, many or no size at all.

>TRBV29-1|TRBJ2-7|.|TRBD1
CSAAPTGNEQYF
TGCAGCGCCGCCCCGACAGGGAACGAGCAGTACTTC
>TRBV6-6|TRBJ2-7|.|.
CASSYQALPHEQYF
TGTGCCAGCAGTTACCAGGCTCTCCCCCACGAGCAGTACTTC
>TRBV7-9|TRBJ2-3|.|TRBD2
CASSSPAGAVADTQYF
TGTGCCAGCAGCTCTCCAGCGGGAGCTGTCGCAGATACGCAGTATTTT
>TRBV9|TRBJ1-5|.|.
CASSATGAGNQPQHF
TGTGCCAGCAGCGCGACAGGAGCAGGCAATCAGCCCCAGCATTTT
>TRBV18|TRBJ1-4|many|TRBD1
CASSAGTGGEKLFF
TGTGCCAGCTCTGCCGGGACAGGCGGTGAAAAACTGTTTTTT
>TRBV7-9|TRBJ2-3|.|.
CASSLAGVTDTQYF
TGTGCCAGCAGCTTAGCAGGGGTCACAGATACGCAGTATTTT
>TRBV29-1|TRBJ2-5|few|TRBD2
CSVTSGSGTQYF
TGCAGCGTTACTAGCGGGAGTGGGACCCAGTACTTC
>TRBV2|TRBJ2-5|.|.
CASKYSETQYF
TGTGCCAGCAAATATTCGGAGACCCAGTACTTC
>TRBV13|TRBJ2-3|.|.
CASSLVGEEVLDTQYF
TGTGCCAGCAGCTTAGTGGGGGAGGAAGTCTTAGATACGCAGTATTTT
>TRBV7-9|TRBJ2-7|.|.
CASSLITSLGYEQYF
TGTGCCAGCAGCTTAATAACGAGTCTTGGTTACGAGCAGTACTTC